This T cell receptor (beta chain) was recorded in a study of cytomegalovirus exposure and HLA in healthy donors. Findings and limits, study-wide: A cluster of highly shared sequence variants was likely a sequencing artifact. Researchers reported in a later analysis that a missense DCLRE1C variant was tied to TCR beta V- and J-gene trimming.

This clone is a singleton in its sample. The antigen is undetermined. Both 60 Vbeta primers and 13 Jbeta primers went into the PCR. The table came from immunoSEQ multiplex PCR; TCRdb's copy has only in-frame clones and leaves some out. The sample lists roughly 100,000 clones, around 75% occurring once. The source of this sequence is a male donor in good health and CMV-seropositive. Input material: PBMCs.

The CDR3 DNA follows: TGTGCCAGCAGCAAGACCTTCCCGGGACAGGGGGGATACGAGCAGTACTTC. The encoded protein is CASSKTFPGQGGYEQYF. V is TRBV7-2 and J is TRBJ2-7; 11 bases line up with TRBD1. With V trimmed by 5 bases and J by 4 bases, 13 bases remained unmatched. CDR1 is SGHTA, CDR2 FQGNSA, per germline. The CDR3 has 17 residues. Together with reference TRBV7-2 and TRBJ2-7, the CDR3 gives the full variable domain: GAGVSQSPSNKVTEKGKDVELRCDPISGHTALYWYRQSLGQGLEFLIYFQGNSAPDKSGLPSDRFSAERTGGSVSTLTIQRTQQEDSAVYLCASSKTFPGQGGYEQYFGPGTRLTVT.